This T cell receptor (beta chain) was identified during a study of shared clonotypes between healthy human individuals. Germline V gives CDR1 SGHNT, CDR2 YENEEA. V lost 5 bases, J lost 3 bases, and 14 bases lay in between. This CDR3 is 15 amino acids long. It was CD45RO-negative cells, positively selected for CCR7, that made up naive CD8 cells, with terminally differentiated effector memory CD45RA+ cells excluded. Roughly 27,000 T cell genomes, or around 0.2 ug DNA, went into the sorted-subset replicate PCRs. Sequencing was performed with immunoSEQ multiplex PCR; in TCRdb, only in-frame clones are kept and a portion is missing. The sample has roughly 590,000 clones, around 95% seen once.

The sequencing input was naive CD8+ T cells sorted from blood. The TCR was taken from a woman in her 30s in good health. The chain employs TRBV11-3 and TRBJ2-1; D is perhaps TRBD2 (6 bases). The CDR3 reads CASSSHSGRYNEQFF. In DNA form, the CDR3 reads TGTGCCAGCAGCAGTCATAGCGGACGCTACAATGAGCAGTTCTTC.